One sample yielded the 27 T cell receptor beta chains listed below, sequenced in a study of shared clonotypes between healthy human individuals. Clones were read by immunoSEQ multiplex PCR, and TCRdb kept only the in-frame ones, dropping some. The sample contains approximately 700,000 clones, around 73% of which appear only once. Sample: memory CD4+ T cells sorted from blood. The subset denotes: CD45RA-negative fraction. The source is a woman aged 30 to 39 in good health.

J is TRBJ2-3 and V is TRBV7-6; D remains unclear. V was trimmed by 1 base and J by 3 bases, leaving 8 bases between them. This CDR3 contains 14 residues. From germline, CDR1 is SGHVS and CDR2 FNYEAQ. The CDR3 loop reads CASSLEGSTDTQYF. In DNA form, the CDR3 reads TGTGCCAGCAGCTTAGAGGGCAGTACAGATACGCAGTATTTT. Variable domain in full (rest from reference TRBV7-6 and TRBJ2-3): GAGVSQSPRYKVTKRGQDVALRCDPISGHVSLYWYRQALGQGPEFLTYFNYEAQQDKSGLPNDRFSAERPEGSISTLTIQRTEQRDSAMYRCASSLEGSTDTQYFGPGTRLTVL.

This rearrangement joins TRBV28 to TRBJ1-2; TRBD1 aligns across 9 bases. V dropped 5 bases and J dropped 0; count of bases not matched to a gene: 13. This CDR3 region has 18 residues. Germline CDR1 MDHEN, CDR2 SYDVKM. The CDR3 DNA reads as TGTGCCAGCAGTATCCCACAGGGGGCGACATCCTCTAACTATGGCTACACCTTC. Its translation: CASSIPQGATSSNYGYTF.

The chain couples TRBV5-1 to TRBJ2-6; D possibly corresponds to TRBD1 (6 bases). The germline V gene has CDR1 SGHRS and CDR2 YFSETQ. CDR3 length equals 17 residues. V shed 3 bases and J shed 2 bases, with 15 bases lying between them. The DNA for the CDR3 is TGCGCCAGCAGCTACGAACCTACAGGGACTGGGGCCAACGTCCTGACTTTC. Translating it yields CASSYEPTGTGANVLTF.

The CDR3 reads CASSNQGTGANVLTF. The CDR3 DNA is TGTGCCAGCAGCAATCAGGGGACTGGGGCCAACGTCCTGACTTTC. The chain employs TRBV11-1 and TRBJ2-6, with a tentative D call TRBD1 (6 bases). This CDR3 comprises 15 residues. The germline V gene encodes CDR1 SGHAT and CDR2 FQDESV (reference sequence). Trimming removed 5 bases from V and 2 bases from J, with 10 bases in between.

This chain connects TRBV27 to TRBJ2-7, with 8 bases fitting TRBD1. Germline V CDR1 and CDR2: MNHEY, SMNVEV (reference sequence). The CDR3 is made up of 13 amino acids. The V segment lost 8 bases and the J segment 5 bases; nucleotides outside the gene matches: 8. The CDR3 is CASVPGTGNEQYF. The CDR3 bases are TGTGCCAGCGTCCCCGGGACAGGTAACGAGCAGTACTTC.

The table lists this clone with a count of one. The CDR3 loop reads CASSLDGNNQPQHF. The CDR3 nucleotides read TGCGCCAGCAGCTTGGATGGGAACAATCAGCCCCAGCATTTT. This chain uses TRBV5-1 with TRBJ1-5; no clear D. V lost 0 bases to trimming and J lost 3 bases, with 7 bases between them. The CDR3 totals 14 residues. From germline, CDR1 is SGHRS and CDR2 YFSETQ.

The chain's CDR3 is CATTGGPLEQYF. Written as DNA, the CDR3 is TGTGCCACTACAGGGGGCCCACTCGAGCAGTACTTC. The chain has TRBV28 and TRBJ2-7; 9 bases are shared with TRBD1. V shed 10 bases, J shed 6 bases, and the junction held 7 bases outside the gene matches. The CDR3 is 12 amino acids. The germline gives CDR1 MDHEN, CDR2 SYDVKM.

As concerns this clone: Other DNA variants within this sample encode the same CDR3. The chain couples TRBV28 to TRBJ1-2; D unresolved. V was shortened by 3 bases and J by 5 bases, with 7 bases between the two germline ends. The CDR3 consists of 12 residues. Germline CDR1 is MDHEN and CDR2 is SYDVKM. The CDR3 DNA is TGTGCCAGCAGTTTCGGAGGGTATGGCTACACCTTC. As protein: CASSFGGYGYTF.

V usage is TRBV6-1 and J usage is TRBJ1-4; the D is unclear. The CDR3 extends over 11 amino acids. Trimming stripped 7 bases from V and 6 bases from J, with 6 bases between. Per the germline V gene, CDR1 is MNHNS and CDR2 is SASEGT. CDR3 sequence (DNA): TGTGCCAGCACTCGTTATGAAAAACTGTTTTTT. Its translation is CASTRYEKLFF.

This clone was observed many times. J is TRBJ1-5 and V is TRBV28; D is possibly TRBD1 (6 bases). Germline loops: CDR1 MDHEN, CDR2 SYDVKM. The CDR3 totals 14 residues. V shed 6 bases and J shed 6 bases, with 15 bases lying between them. The CDR3, as DNA: TGTGCCAGCAGGCCTACAGGGTTAAGTCAGCCCCAGCATTTT. Protein sequence: CASRPTGLSQPQHF.

This chain connects TRBV28 to TRBJ2-2, with 8 bases aligning to TRBD2. This CDR3 is built from 17 residues. Germline CDR1 is MDHEN and CDR2 is SYDVKM. The V segment lost 4 bases and the J segment 4 bases; nucleotides outside the gene matches: 11. The CDR3 region has the DNA TGTGCCAGCAGTTCTCGTATGAGCGGGAGTTTCACCGGGGAGCTGTTTTTT. It yields the protein CASSSRMSGSFTGELFF.

The chain carries TRBV5-1 and TRBJ2-7; D not certain. Germline V gene lookup returns CDR1 SGHRS and CDR2 YFSETQ. The CDR3 totals 15 residues. Trimming stripped 4 bases from V and 2 bases from J, with 16 bases between. CDR3 residues: CASSVGQIDPYEQYF. The CDR3 bases are TGCGCCAGCAGCGTTGGGCAGATAGATCCCTACGAGCAGTACTTC.

The V call is TRBV7-2, the J call TRBJ2-7; D is ambiguous. CDR1 is SGHTA and CDR2 is FQGNSA in the germline V gene. V was cut by 2 bases and J by 4 bases, with 6 bases left in between. The CDR3 runs to 12 residues. Written as DNA, the CDR3 is TGTGCCAGCAGCTTATATCGATACGAGCAGTACTTC. The encoded protein is CASSLYRYEQYF.

V is TRBV27 and J is TRBJ2-1, with 12 nucleotides matching TRBD2. Germline CDR1 and CDR2: MNHEY and SMNVEV (reference sequence). J gave up 4 bases and V 3 bases, and 7 bases lay outside the gene matches. This CDR3 region has 17 residues. The CDR3 DNA is TGTGCCAGCAGTTTCAGGACTAGCGGGGCCCTATACAATGAGCAGTTCTTC. Amino acids: CASSFRTSGALYNEQFF.

This clone has ten or more counts. The rearrangement links TRBV11-2 to TRBJ2-1; no definite D call. This CDR3 is built from 18 residues. CDR1 and CDR2 (germline): SGHAT, FQNNGV. Trimming pared 5 bases from V and 1 base from J, leaving 21 bases between. The CDR3 loop is CASSGLVGQSVSYNEQFF. For the CDR3, the DNA is TGTGCCAGCAGCGGTCTTGTGGGCCAGTCGGTGTCCTACAATGAGCAGTTCTTC.

The chain links TRBV13 to TRBJ2-1; D remains unclear. The CDR3 is made up of 16 amino acids. Germline V lookup: CDR1 PRHDT, CDR2 FYEKMQ (reference sequence). Between the trimmed V and J ends, which lost 2 bases and 7 bases, there was a span of 18 bases. CDR3 DNA: TGTGCCAGCAGCTTATATATGGGCAGGATCCCTAATGAGCAGTTCTTC. This codes for CASSLYMGRIPNEQFF.

This chain links TRBV6-1 with TRBJ2-1; perhaps D is TRBD1 or TRBD2 (6 bases each). With 4 bases removed from V and 7 bases from J, the gap between germline ends came to 14 bases. Germline assignment: CDR1 MNHNS and CDR2 SASEGT. This CDR3 has 14 amino acids. CDR3 in DNA: TGTGCCAGCAGTGTCGGGGGCCAAGAAAATGAGCAGTTCTTC. Translation: CASSVGGQENEQFF.

This rearrangement joins TRBV5-1 to TRBJ2-7, with D perhaps matching TRBD1 (5 bases). Germline CDR1 is SGHRS and CDR2 is YFSETQ. Trimming took off 0 bases at V and 5 bases at J, with 12 bases between the two ends. This CDR3 is 14 amino acids long. In nucleotides, the CDR3 is TGCGCCAGCAGCTTGGCCGCAGGGCTCCACGAGCAGTACTTC. It is translated as CASSLAAGLHEQYF.

V usage is TRBV27 and J usage is TRBJ1-2; no definite D call. From germline, CDR1 is MNHEY and CDR2 SMNVEV (reference sequence). This CDR3 region has 12 residues. The V end was cut by 8 bases, the J end by 7 bases, with 14 bases between. CDR3 sequence reads: CASGTLWSGYTF. The CDR3, as DNA: TGTGCCAGCGGAACCCTTTGGAGTGGCTACACCTTC.

This rearrangement joins TRBV7-2 to TRBJ2-1; 9 bases agree with TRBD1. CDR1 is SGHTA, CDR2 FQGNSA, per germline. The CDR3 contains 15 residues. V shed 7 bases, J shed 4 bases, and the junction held 8 bases outside the gene matches. The CDR3 sequence: CASTPQTGGYNEQFF. CDR3 nucleotides: TGTGCCAGCACCCCCCAGACAGGGGGTTACAATGAGCAGTTCTTC.

The chain is built from TRBV28 and TRBJ2-1; D gene ambiguous. This CDR3 spans 14 amino acids. From germline, CDR1 is MDHEN and CDR2 SYDVKM. The V and J ends lost 2 bases and 8 bases respectively, with 13 bases between them. The CDR3 DNA reads as TGTGCCAGCAGTTTAATCCACACGCGGTATGAGCAGTTCTTC. As protein: CASSLIHTRYEQFF.

The chain couples TRBV30 to TRBJ1-1, with D unresolved. Deletions cut 2 bases from V and 4 bases from J, with 11 bases between. Germline assignment: CDR1 GTSNPN and CDR2 SVGIG (reference sequence). The CDR3 is 13 amino acids. The CDR3 DNA sequence: TGTGCCTGGAGTCGGGCAGGAGGCACTGAAGCTTTCTTT. This codes for CAWSRAGGTEAFF.

The CDR3 protein is CASRLSGSLGNEQFF. The CDR3 nucleotides read TGCGCCAGCAGATTAAGCGGGAGTTTAGGCAATGAGCAGTTCTTC. The rearrangement links TRBV5-1 to TRBJ2-1; 8 nucleotides align to TRBD2. This CDR3 is 15 amino acids long. Unmatched junction bases numbered 10, after V lost 5 bases and J lost 6 bases. CDR1 and CDR2 from the germline V gene are SGHRS and YFSETQ.

The gene calls are TRBV28 and TRBJ2-2; 9 bases match TRBD1. The CDR3 has 16 amino acids. Germline CDR1 reads MDHEN; CDR2 reads SYDVKM. V shed 6 bases and J 6 bases; nucleotides not matched to a gene: 11. CDR3 sequence: CASRTPGTGISGELFF. DNA for the CDR3: TGTGCCAGCAGAACCCCCGGGACAGGGATCTCCGGGGAGCTGTTTTTT.

A single count supports this clone. The rearrangement joins TRBV7-2 to TRBJ2-1; D uncertain. The CDR3 contains 16 residues. Germline values: CDR1 SGHTA, CDR2 FQGNSA. The V end lost 3 bases, the J end lost 3 bases, and 15 bases lay between the germline ends. CDR3 residues: CASSLSAVGYYNEQFF. The CDR3 DNA sequence: TGTGCCAGCAGCTTGTCCGCAGTGGGGTACTACAATGAGCAGTTCTTC.

This clone has only a few counts. The chain's CDR3 is CSVGDVEAFF. In DNA, the CDR3 is TGCAGCGTGGGGGACGTTGAAGCTTTCTTT. The genes are TRBV29-1 and TRBJ1-1; the D gene is possibly TRBD1 (5 bases). Trimming stripped 6 bases from V and 7 bases from J, with 9 bases between. The CDR3 is 10 residues long. Per germline, CDR1 SQVTM and CDR2 ANQGSEA.

The chain is built from TRBV6-5 and TRBJ1-1; the D is unclear. V lost 5 bases to trimming and J lost 0 bases, with 7 bases between them. Germline lookup yields CDR1 MNHEY and CDR2 SVGAGI. This CDR3 region has 13 residues. CDR3 sequence reads: CASSETLNTEAFF. The CDR3 DNA is TGTGCCAGCAGTGAGACTCTGAACACTGAAGCTTTCTTT.